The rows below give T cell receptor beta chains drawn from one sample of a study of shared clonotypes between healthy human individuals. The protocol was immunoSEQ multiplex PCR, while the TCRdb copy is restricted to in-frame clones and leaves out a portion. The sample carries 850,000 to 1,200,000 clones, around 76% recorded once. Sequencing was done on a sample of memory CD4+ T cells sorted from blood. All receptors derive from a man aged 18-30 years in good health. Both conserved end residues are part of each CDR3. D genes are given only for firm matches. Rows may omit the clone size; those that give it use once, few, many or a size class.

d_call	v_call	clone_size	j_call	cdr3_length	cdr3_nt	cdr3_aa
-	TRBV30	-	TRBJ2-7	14	TGTGCCTGGAGAACGACGGGGGAAACCTACGAGCAGTACTTC	CAWRTTGETYEQYF
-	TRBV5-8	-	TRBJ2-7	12	TGTGCCATGGAGAACAGGGAAGGCGAGCAGTACTTC	CAMENREGEQYF
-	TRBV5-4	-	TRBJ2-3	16	TGTGCCAGCAGCTTGCCCCGGGACCCTGGGGCAGATACGCAGTATTTT	CASSLPRDPGADTQYF
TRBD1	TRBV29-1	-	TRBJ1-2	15	TGCAGCGCACGATCCGACAGGGAGGGTAACTATGGCTACACCTTC	CSARSDREGNYGYTF
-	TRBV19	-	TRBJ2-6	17	TGTGCCAGTAGTATTCGGGCTGATATCTCTGGGGCCAACGTCCTGACTTTC	CASSIRADISGANVLTF
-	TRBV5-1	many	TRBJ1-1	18	TGCGCCAGCAGCTTCCCAAATGGGATGGGAGGGGCGAACACTGAAGCTTTCTTT	CASSFPNGMGGANTEAFF
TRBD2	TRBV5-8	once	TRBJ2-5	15	TGTGCCAGCAGCTTGTGGCTAGCGGGAGACGAGACCCAGTACTTC	CASSLWLAGDETQYF
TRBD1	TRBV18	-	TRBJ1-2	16	TGTGCCAGCTCACCGATCGCAGGGGGCGATGGCTATGGCTACACCTTC	CASSPIAGGDGYGYTF
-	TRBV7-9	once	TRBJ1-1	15	TGTGCCAGCAGCTTAGTAGGGGAGAGGAACACTGAAGCTTTCTTT	CASSLVGERNTEAFF
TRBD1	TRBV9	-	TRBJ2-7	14	TGTGCCAGCAGCACGGGACAGGGACCCTACGAGCAGTACTTC	CASSTGQGPYEQYF
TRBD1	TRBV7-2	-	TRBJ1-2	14	TGTGCCAGCAGAGGTGGGGGACAGCTCGGTGGCTACACCTTC	CASRGGGQLGGYTF
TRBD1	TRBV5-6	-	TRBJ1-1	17	TGTGCCAGCAGCCAAACACGATTAGACAGGGTGGAAACTGAAGCTTTCTTT	CASSQTRLDRVETEAFF
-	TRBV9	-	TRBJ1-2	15	TGTGCCAGCAGCCTCCAAGGGGACGGCCTCTATGGCTACACCTTC	CASSLQGDGLYGYTF
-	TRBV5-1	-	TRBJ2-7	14	TGCGCCAGCAGTTACTCTAGCAGTTCCTACGAGCAGTACTTC	CASSYSSSSYEQYF
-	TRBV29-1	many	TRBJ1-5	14	TGCAGCGCTGCGACTGGGAATAGCAATCAGCCCCAGCATTTT	CSAATGNSNQPQHF
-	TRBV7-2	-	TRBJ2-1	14	TGTGCCAGCAGCTCCCGCGAGGGGGGCAATGAGCAGTTCTTC	CASSSREGGNEQFF
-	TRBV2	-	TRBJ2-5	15	TGTGCCAGCAGTGTTTTACGACACTCCTGGGAGACCCAGTACTTC	CASSVLRHSWETQYF
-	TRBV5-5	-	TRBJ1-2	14	TGTGCCAGCAGCTTGCTCGGGGGAGGGTATGGCTACACCTTC	CASSLLGGGYGYTF
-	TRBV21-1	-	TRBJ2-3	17	TGTGCCAGCAGCAATGTTCAAGGGGCGGGAGCCCAAGATACGCAGTATTTT	CASSNVQGAGAQDTQYF
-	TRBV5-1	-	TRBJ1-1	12	TGCGCCAGCAGCTTGGTAGGTGGTACGGCTTTCTTT	CASSLVGGTAFF
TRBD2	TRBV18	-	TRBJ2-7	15	TGTGCCAGCTCACCACCGGGACTAGCTACCTACGAGCAGTACTTC	CASSPPGLATYEQYF
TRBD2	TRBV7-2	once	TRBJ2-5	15	TGTGCCAGCAGCTTAGGCGGGAGGGCGGAGGAGACCCAGTACTTC	CASSLGGRAEETQYF
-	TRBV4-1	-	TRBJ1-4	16	TGCGCCAGCAGCCATTACTCCGGAACGAAGGCTGAAAAACTGTTTTTT	CASSHYSGTKAEKLFF
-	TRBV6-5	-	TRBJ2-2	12	TGTGCCAGCAGCCCTAGTTCTGGGGAGCTGTTTTTT	CASSPSSGELFF
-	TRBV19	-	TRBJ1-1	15	TGTGCCAGTAGCATGACAGGCGCCATGAACACTGAAGCTTTCTTT	CASSMTGAMNTEAFF
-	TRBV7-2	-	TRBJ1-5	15	TGTGCCAGCAGCTTAGGTTGGCCCAGCAATCAGCCCCAGCATTTT	CASSLGWPSNQPQHF
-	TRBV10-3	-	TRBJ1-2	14	TGTGCCATCAGTGAGTCGCAGTATAACTATGGCTACACCTTC	CAISESQYNYGYTF
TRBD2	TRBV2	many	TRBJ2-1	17	TGTGCCAGCAGGCGGCTAGCGGGAGGCTTCTCCTACAATGAGCAGTTCTTC	CASRRLAGGFSYNEQFF
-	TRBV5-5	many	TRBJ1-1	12	TGTGCCAGCCGGACAGCCAACACTGAAGCTTTCTTT	CASRTANTEAFF
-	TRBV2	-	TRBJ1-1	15	TGTGCCAGCACCAACTGGGACAACCTGAACACTGAAGCTTTCTTT	CASTNWDNLNTEAFF
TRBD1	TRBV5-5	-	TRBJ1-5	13	TGTGCCAGCAGCTTCGGGGACAGTCAGCCCCAGCATTTT	CASSFGDSQPQHF